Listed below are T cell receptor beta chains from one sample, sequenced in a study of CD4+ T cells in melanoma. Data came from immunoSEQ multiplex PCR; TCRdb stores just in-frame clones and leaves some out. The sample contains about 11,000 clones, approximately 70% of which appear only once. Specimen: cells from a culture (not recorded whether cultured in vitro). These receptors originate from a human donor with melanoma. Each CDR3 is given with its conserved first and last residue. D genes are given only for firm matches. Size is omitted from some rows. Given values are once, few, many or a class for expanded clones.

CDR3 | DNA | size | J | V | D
CASSRAPNMLNTEAFF | TGTGCCAGCAGTCGGGCCCCGAACATGCTGAACACTGAAGCTTTCTTT | . | TRBJ1-1 | TRBV27 | .
CASSGWDSDNYGYTF | TGTGCCAGCAGCGGATGGGACAGCGATAACTATGGCTACACCTTC | . | TRBJ1-2 | TRBV9 | TRBD1
CASRVSTSHQETQYF | TGTGCCAGCAGGGTTTCGACTAGCCACCAAGAGACCCAGTACTTC | . | TRBJ2-5 | TRBV6-1 | TRBD2
CASSLQEGANYGYTF | TGCGCCAGCAGCCTACAGGAGGGGGCGAACTATGGCTACACCTTC | . | TRBJ1-2 | TRBV4-1 | TRBD1
CASSVQVKGEAFF | TGTGCCAGCAGCGTACAGGTTAAAGGTGAAGCTTTCTTT | few | TRBJ1-1 | TRBV6-5 | .
CASRIRSTDTQYF | TGTGCCAGCAGGATCAGGAGCACAGATACGCAGTATTTT | . | TRBJ2-3 | TRBV6-1 | .
CASNQAPQPQHF | TGTGCCAGCAATCAGGCCCCTCAGCCCCAGCATTTT | . | TRBJ1-5 | TRBV6-1 | .
CASQGDRLAKNIQYF | TGTGCCAGCCAGGGAGACCGGCTAGCCAAAAACATTCAGTACTTC | . | TRBJ2-4 | TRBV6-6 | .
CASSREGYGYTF | TGTGCCAGCAGCCGCGAGGGCTATGGCTACACCTTC | . | TRBJ1-2 | TRBV7-9 | .
CASSPGQLYGYTF | TGTGCCAGTAGTCCCGGACAGTTGTATGGCTACACCTTC | . | TRBJ1-2 | TRBV19 | .
CASRSPGNGAEAFF | TGTGCCAGTAGAAGCCCAGGGAACGGTGCTGAAGCTTTCTTT | . | TRBJ1-1 | TRBV19 | .
CASSREDSWNTGELFF | TGCGCCAGCAGCCGGGAAGACAGCTGGAACACCGGGGAGCTGTTTTTT | . | TRBJ2-2 | TRBV4-1 | .
CASRSQGGDNEQFF | TGCGCCAGCAGATCCCAGGGTGGAGACAATGAGCAGTTCTTC | . | TRBJ2-1 | TRBV5-1 | .
CASRRDGASGNTIYF | TGTGCCAGCAGACGCGACGGAGCGTCTGGAAACACCATATATTTT | . | TRBJ1-3 | TRBV6-6 | .
CASSTDNRGGQPQHF | TGTGCCAGTAGTACCGATAACAGGGGCGGTCAGCCCCAGCATTTT | . | TRBJ1-5 | TRBV19 | TRBD1
CASSQSRPGGSSGANVLTF | TGTGCCAGCAGCCAATCACGACCAGGGGGCTCCTCTGGGGCCAACGTCCTGACTTTC | few | TRBJ2-6 | TRBV4-2 | TRBD1
CASSSASTGANALTF | TGTGCCAGCAGCTCCGCTTCGACTGGGGCCAACGCCCTGACTTTC | . | TRBJ2-6 | TRBV7-9 | .
CASSGSPWVPPAF | TGTGCCAGCAGTGGATCTCCTTGGGTCCCTCCGGCCTTT | few | TRBJ1-6 | TRBV6-1 | .
CASSLASGGNTEAFF | TGCGCCAGCAGCTTGGCGTCAGGCGGGAACACTGAAGCTTTCTTT | . | TRBJ1-1 | TRBV5-1 | .
CSVRQSNQPQHF | TGCAGCGTTCGGCAGAGCAATCAGCCCCAGCATTTT | few | TRBJ1-5 | TRBV29-1 | .
CASSHLDRNTEAFF | TGTGCCAGCAGCCATCTCGACAGGAACACTGAAGCTTTCTTT | few | TRBJ1-1 | TRBV4-2 | .
CASSAGDRGRGNYGYTF | TGTGCCAGCAGTGCAGGGGACAGGGGGCGAGGGAACTATGGCTACACCTTC | . | TRBJ1-2 | TRBV2 | TRBD1
CAGNTGGNGQPQHF | TGTGCCGGGAATACAGGGGGCAATGGGCAGCCCCAGCATTTT | . | TRBJ1-5 | TRBV2 | TRBD1
CASRPAGGKADTQYF | TGTGCCAGCAGGCCAGCGGGGGGGAAAGCAGATACGCAGTATTTT | . | TRBJ2-3 | TRBV6-6 | TRBD2
CASSSDLLAYEQYF | TGTGCCAGCAGCTCGGACCTATTGGCCTACGAGCAGTACTTC | . | TRBJ2-7 | TRBV7-2 | .
CASNLVSGLPEQYF | TGTGCCAGCAACCTAGTCTCGGGATTACCGGAGCAGTACTTC | . | TRBJ2-7 | TRBV6-6 | .
CASSELENSYEQYF | TGTGCCAGCAGTGAATTGGAAAACTCCTACGAGCAGTACTTC | few | TRBJ2-7 | TRBV2 | .
CASSPDGNTGELFF | TGCGCCAGCAGCCCCGACGGCAACACCGGGGAGCTGTTTTTT | few | TRBJ2-2 | TRBV5-1 | .
CASSAHVYSGGADTQYF | TGTGCCAGCAGTGCCCACGTTTATAGCGGGGGCGCAGATACGCAGTATTTT | once | TRBJ2-3 | TRBV6-1 | TRBD2
CASSYSNMGAPYEQYF | TGTGCCAGCAGTTACTCGAATATGGGGGCTCCCTACGAGCAGTACTTC | . | TRBJ2-7 | TRBV6-5 | .
CASSPSGGLTDTQYF | TGTGCCAGCAGCCCATCCGGGGGTCTGACAGATACGCAGTATTTT | few | TRBJ2-3 | TRBV7-6 | .
CASNRGGQGNLPQHF | TGTGCCAGCAACCGGGGCGGGCAAGGGAATCTGCCCCAGCATTTT | . | TRBJ1-5 | TRBV27 | .
CASSLRLGAKTQYF | TGTGCCAGCAGCTTACGGTTGGGGGCCAAGACCCAGTACTTC | . | TRBJ2-5 | TRBV7-3 | .
CASNLGGRYGYTF | TGTGCCAGCAACCTGGGGGGTCGGTATGGCTACACCTTC | . | TRBJ1-2 | TRBV4-2 | .
CASSFRGREAFF | TGTGCCAGCAGTTTTAGGGGGAGGGAGGCTTTCTTT | . | TRBJ1-1 | TRBV27 | .
CASSRDYYEQYF | TGTGCCAGCAGTCGGGACTACTACGAGCAGTACTTC | . | TRBJ2-7 | TRBV6-1 | TRBD2
CASRERSGKEAFF | TGCGCCAGCCGCGAGCGGTCAGGGAAAGAAGCTTTCTTT | few | TRBJ1-1 | TRBV10-1 | .
CASRTANSPLHF | TGTGCCAGCAGAACAGCTAATTCACCCCTCCACTTT | few | TRBJ1-6 | TRBV27 | .
CASSLAQGYYEQYF | TGTGCCAGCAGCTTGGCCCAGGGATACTACGAGCAGTACTTC | . | TRBJ2-7 | TRBV5-8 | .
CASSETGFGYTF | TGTGCCAGCAGTGAGACAGGTTTTGGCTACACCTTC | . | TRBJ1-2 | TRBV6-1 | .